This T cell receptor (beta chain) came from a study of CD8 T cells in Susac syndrome. RNA, at 0.5 to 1 ug, was reverse transcribed with random hexamers. Across 54 Vbeta and 13 Jbeta, immunoSEQ multiplex PCR amplified TCR beta CDR3. Each CDR3 protein gets one entry after TCRdb re-called the immunoSEQ multiplex PCR reads with MiXCR. The sample consists of 95,000 to 150,000 distinct CDR3 sequences, about 93% of them appearing once. As concerns this clonotype: Its antigen is unknown.

Points from the study as a whole: The peak of CD8+ clonal expansion in Susac was seen in TEMRA cells and active patients.

The trim removed 0 bases at V and 0 bases at J, leaving 16 bases unmatched. Germline-derived CDR1 and CDR2 are SGDLS and YYNGEE. There are 20 residues in the CDR3. This TCR was recovered from a human donor with Susac syndrome. The sequenced sample was CD8+ T cells from PBMCs. The chain is built from TRBV9 and TRBJ2-3; 7 nucleotides align to TRBD1. CDR3 sequence (DNA): TGTGCCAGCAGCGTAGCCCCCAGTAGGTCTGACAGGGCTAGCACAGATACGCAGTATTTT. This translates into CASSVAPSRSDRASTDTQYF.